This is a list of T cell receptor beta chains from one sample in a study of cytomegalovirus exposure and HLA in healthy donors. Repertoires were generated with immunoSEQ multiplex PCR, while TCRdb's copy carries only in-frame clones and drops some. The sample records 200,000 to 250,000 clones, approximately 88% being singletons. The specimen was PBMCs. The receptors derive from a boy aged 2 to 9 in good health and CMV-seronegative. The CDR3 runs from the conserved cysteine through the conserved F or W. The D gene is left open where the match is weak. Size is stated for part of the rows, as once, few or many counts, or as a class when the clone is expanded.

v_gene	j_gene	d_gene	abundance	CDR3aa	CDR3nt
TRBV6-5	TRBJ1-1	NA	NA	CASSYNRVNTEAFF	TGTGCCAGCAGTTATAACAGGGTGAACACTGAAGCTTTCTTT
TRBV27	TRBJ2-2	TRBD1	NA	CASIPGTGNTGELFF	TGTGCCAGCATTCCCGGGACAGGGAACACCGGGGAGCTGTTTTTT
TRBV5-1	TRBJ1-1	NA	NA	CASSPGGGGTEAFF	TGCGCCAGCAGCCCAGGCGGCGGGGGCACTGAAGCTTTCTTT
TRBV19	TRBJ1-1	TRBD1	NA	CATLQGAWTFF	TGTGCCACCCTCCAGGGGGCTTGGACTTTCTTT
TRBV6-6	TRBJ2-7	TRBD1	NA	CATRSDRGAYEQYF	TGTGCCACCAGATCGGACAGGGGGGCCTACGAGCAGTACTTC
TRBV4-1	TRBJ2-7	NA	NA	CASSQEVWSYEQYF	TGCGCCAGCAGCCAAGAAGTGTGGAGCTACGAGCAGTACTTC
TRBV14	TRBJ1-6	NA	NA	CASSHIYNSPLHF	TGTGCCAGCAGCCACATCTATAATTCACCCCTCCACTTT
TRBV27	TRBJ2-3	NA	once	CASSLYLGSPTDTQYF	TGTGCCAGCAGTTTATACCTAGGATCACCCACAGATACGCAGTATTTT
TRBV10-3	TRBJ1-2	TRBD1	few	CAIGDGTANYGYTF	TGTGCCATCGGCGACGGGACAGCTAACTATGGCTACACCTTC
TRBV4-2	TRBJ2-1	NA	once	CASSQDWGGGYEQFF	TGTGCCAGCAGCCAAGATTGGGGCGGGGGCTATGAGCAGTTCTTC
TRBV4-1	TRBJ1-4	TRBD1	few	CASSQRTGQEIEKLFF	TGCGCCAGCAGCCAAAGGACGGGACAGGAGATAGAAAAACTGTTTTTT
TRBV7-9	TRBJ2-7	TRBD2	NA	CSSSSSSGRKAYEQYF	TGTTCCAGCAGCTCCTCTAGCGGGAGAAAAGCCTACGAGCAGTACTTC
TRBV11-3	TRBJ2-1	NA	NA	CASSSSQTGENEQFF	TGTGCCAGCAGCTCCTCCCAGACAGGAGAGAATGAGCAGTTCTTC
TRBV5-4	TRBJ2-3	NA	NA	CASSLGRDTQYF	TGTGCCAGCAGCTTGGGTCGGGATACGCAGTATTTT
TRBV27	TRBJ2-7	TRBD2	once	CASSPGLAGGRYEQYF	TGTGCCAGCAGTCCGGGACTAGCGGGGGGGAGGTACGAGCAGTACTTC
TRBV5-4	TRBJ1-1	TRBD1	NA	CASSFGQGYEAFF	TGTGCCAGCAGCTTCGGACAGGGGTATGAAGCTTTCTTT
TRBV5-8	TRBJ2-2	TRBD2	NA	CASSLTSGSIGELFF	TGTGCCAGCAGCCTGACTAGCGGGTCAATCGGGGAGCTGTTTTTT
TRBV19	TRBJ2-2	NA	NA	CASGRGAGELFF	TGTGCCAGCGGGAGAGGCGCCGGGGAGCTGTTTTTT
TRBV9	TRBJ1-5	TRBD1	NA	CASSVGTGPRQPQHF	TGTGCCAGCAGCGTAGGGACAGGGCCAAGGCAGCCCCAGCATTTT
TRBV6-6	TRBJ1-6	NA	once	CASSYSAPANSPLHF	TGTGCCAGCAGTTACTCGGCCCCAGCGAATTCACCCCTCCACTTT
TRBV5-4	TRBJ2-7	TRBD2	NA	CASSPGLAGEAAEQYF	TGTGCCAGCAGCCCCGGACTAGCGGGAGAGGCCGCCGAGCAGTACTTC
TRBV5-4	TRBJ2-7	TRBD2	NA	CASSHRTRRSYEQYF	TGTGCCAGCAGCCATCGGACTAGGAGGTCCTACGAGCAGTACTTC
TRBV4-1	TRBJ2-2	NA	NA	CASRATFGGHGELFF	TGCGCCAGCAGGGCCACCTTCGGAGGTCACGGGGAGCTGTTTTTT
TRBV5-8	TRBJ2-2	TRBD1	NA	CASSYRGPIGELFF	TGTGCCAGCAGCTACAGGGGGCCGATCGGGGAGCTGTTTTTT
TRBV28	TRBJ1-2	TRBD1	NA	CASSSTGTANYGYTF	TGTGCCAGCAGTTCAACCGGGACAGCTAACTATGGCTACACCTTC
TRBV6-5	TRBJ1-1	TRBD1	NA	CASSYGPQGATEAFF	TGTGCCAGCAGTTACGGACCCCAGGGGGCGACTGAAGCTTTCTTT
TRBV15	TRBJ2-4	NA	NA	CATSRGLQGGKNIQYF	TGTGCCACCAGCAGAGGGTTACAGGGTGGCAAAAACATTCAGTACTTC
TRBV1	TRBJ1-5	NA	NA	CTSSQDQDRRNQPQHF	TGCACCAGCAGCCAAGATCAAGACAGGCGCAATCAGCCCCAGCATTTT
TRBV13	TRBJ2-7	NA	NA	CASRSGGPGEQYF	TGTGCCAGCCGATCAGGGGGGCCCGGCGAGCAGTACTTC
TRBV5-1	TRBJ2-2	NA	NA	CASSLGDTGELFF	TGCGCCAGCAGCTTAGGAGACACCGGGGAGCTGTTTTTT
TRBV10-3	TRBJ1-1	TRBD1	once	CAISGTGTGGLSEAFF	TGTGCCATCAGTGGGACCGGGACAGGGGGATTGTCTGAAGCTTTCTTT
TRBV29-1	TRBJ1-1	TRBD1	NA	CSAVLWTGTYTEAFF	TGCAGCGCCGTACTTTGGACAGGGACCTACACTGAAGCTTTCTTT
TRBV4-1	TRBJ2-5	TRBD2	NA	CASSQSRLAEVQETQYF	TGCGCCAGCAGCCAGTCAAGACTAGCGGAGGTCCAAGAGACCCAGTACTTC
TRBV7-2	TRBJ2-7	TRBD2	NA	CASSSSGGRIEQYF	TGTGCCAGCAGCTCCTCTGGCGGGAGGATCGAGCAGTACTTC
TRBV7-9	TRBJ1-2	TRBD1	NA	CASSGPGQYYGYTF	TGTGCCAGCAGCGGACCGGGACAGTACTATGGCTACACCTTC
TRBV5-4	TRBJ1-3	NA	NA	CARVLHSFSGNTIYF	TGTGCCAGGGTACTTCATAGCTTCTCTGGAAACACCATATATTTT
TRBV30	TRBJ2-7	TRBD2	NA	CAWSAEAGGNEQYF	TGTGCCTGGAGTGCAGAGGCGGGGGGGAACGAGCAGTACTTC
TRBV30	TRBJ1-3	NA	NA	CAYARGTIYF	TGTGCCTATGCAAGGGGCACCATATATTTT
TRBV7-2	TRBJ2-1	TRBD2	few	CASSLRASGSLSYNEQFF	TGTGCCAGCAGCTTAAGGGCTAGCGGGAGCTTATCCTACAATGAGCAGTTCTTC
TRBV19	TRBJ2-1	NA	NA	CASSMGGPNEQFF	TGTGCCAGTAGTATGGGGGGACCGAATGAGCAGTTCTTC
TRBV7-9	TRBJ1-2	TRBD1	NA	CASSLGTENYGYTF	TGTGCCAGCAGCTTGGGGACAGAAAACTATGGCTACACCTTC
TRBV7-9	TRBJ2-6	NA	once	CASSLSSGANVLTF	TGTGCCAGCAGTTTGAGCTCTGGGGCCAACGTCCTGACTTTC
TRBV19	TRBJ2-2	TRBD1	NA	CASRGQQEAGELFF	TGTGCCAGTAGGGGACAGCAGGAGGCCGGGGAGCTGTTTTTT
TRBV19	TRBJ1-3	NA	NA	CASSTPTGSPGNTIYF	TGTGCCAGTAGTACCCCAACAGGGAGTCCTGGAAACACCATATATTTT
TRBV5-4	TRBJ1-6	NA	NA	CASSGQNYNSPLHF	TGTGCCAGCAGCGGACAGAACTATAATTCACCCCTCCACTTT
TRBV12-5	TRBJ1-2	NA	NA	CASGGHTGESEGYTF	TGTGCTAGTGGAGGCCATACAGGAGAGTCCGAAGGCTACACCTTC
TRBV5-1	TRBJ2-7	NA	NA	CASSLGAGSYEQYF	TGCGCCAGCAGCTTGGGGGCAGGATCCTACGAGCAGTACTTC